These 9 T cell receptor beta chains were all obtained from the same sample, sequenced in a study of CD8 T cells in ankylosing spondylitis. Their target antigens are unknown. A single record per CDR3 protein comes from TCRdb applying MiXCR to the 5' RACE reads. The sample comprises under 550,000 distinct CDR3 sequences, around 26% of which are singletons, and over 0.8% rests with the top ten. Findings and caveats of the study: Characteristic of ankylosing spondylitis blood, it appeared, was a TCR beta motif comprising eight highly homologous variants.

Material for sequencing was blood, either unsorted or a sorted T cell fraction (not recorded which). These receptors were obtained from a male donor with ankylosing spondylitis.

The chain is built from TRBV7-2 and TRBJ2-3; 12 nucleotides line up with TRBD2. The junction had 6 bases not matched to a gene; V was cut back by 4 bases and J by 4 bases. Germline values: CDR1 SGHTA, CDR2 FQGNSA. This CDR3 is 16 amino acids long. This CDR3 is CASSWASGRAPDTQYF. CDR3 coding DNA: TGTGCCAGCAGCTGGGCTAGCGGGAGGGCCCCAGATACGCAGTATTTT.

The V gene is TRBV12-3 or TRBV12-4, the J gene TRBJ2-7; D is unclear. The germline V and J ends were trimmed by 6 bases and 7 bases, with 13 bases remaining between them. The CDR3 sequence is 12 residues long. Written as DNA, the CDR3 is TGTGCCAGCAGCACGGGTAAGGGTGAGCAGTACGTC. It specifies CASSTGKGEQYV.

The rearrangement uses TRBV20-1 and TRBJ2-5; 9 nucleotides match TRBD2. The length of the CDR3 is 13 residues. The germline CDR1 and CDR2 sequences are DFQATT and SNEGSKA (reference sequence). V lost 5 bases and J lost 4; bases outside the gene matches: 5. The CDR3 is CSAEGLALETQYF. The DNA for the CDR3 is TGCAGTGCTGAGGGACTAGCTTTAGAGACCCAGTACTTC.

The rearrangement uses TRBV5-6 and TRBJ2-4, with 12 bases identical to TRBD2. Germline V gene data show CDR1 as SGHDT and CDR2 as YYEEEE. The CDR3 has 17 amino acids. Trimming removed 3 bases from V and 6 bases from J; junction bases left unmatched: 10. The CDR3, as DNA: TGTGCCAGCAGCTCCTTCTGGACTAGCGGGAAAGGAAACATTCAGTACTTC. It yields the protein CASSSFWTSGKGNIQYF. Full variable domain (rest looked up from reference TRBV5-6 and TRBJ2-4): DAGVTQSPTHLIKTRGQQVTLRCSPKSGHDTVSWYQQALGQGPQFIFQYYEEEERQRGNFPDRFSGHQFPNYSSELNVNALLLGDSALYLCASSSFWTSGKGNIQYFGAGTRLSVL.

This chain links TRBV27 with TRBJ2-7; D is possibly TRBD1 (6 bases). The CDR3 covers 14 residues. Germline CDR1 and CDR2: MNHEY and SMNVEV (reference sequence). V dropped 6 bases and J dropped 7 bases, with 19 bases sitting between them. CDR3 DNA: TGTGCCAGCAGAGATCCCAGGCTCAGGGGTGAGCAGTACGTC. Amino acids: CASRDPRLRGEQYV.

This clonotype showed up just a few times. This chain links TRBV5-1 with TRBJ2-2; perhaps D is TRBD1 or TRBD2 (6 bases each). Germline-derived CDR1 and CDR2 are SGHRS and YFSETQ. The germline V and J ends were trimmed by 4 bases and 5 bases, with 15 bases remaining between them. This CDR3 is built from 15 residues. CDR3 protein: CASSQPGGQTGELFF. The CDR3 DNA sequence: TGCGCCAGCAGCCAACCTGGGGGGCAAACCGGGGAGCTGTTTTTT.

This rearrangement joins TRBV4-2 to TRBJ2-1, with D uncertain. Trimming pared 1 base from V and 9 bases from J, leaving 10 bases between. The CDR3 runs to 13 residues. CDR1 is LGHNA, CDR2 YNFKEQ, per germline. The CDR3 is CASSQGTLPEQFF. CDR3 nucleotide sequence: TGTGCCAGCAGCCAAGGGACGCTGCCTGAGCAGTTCTTC.

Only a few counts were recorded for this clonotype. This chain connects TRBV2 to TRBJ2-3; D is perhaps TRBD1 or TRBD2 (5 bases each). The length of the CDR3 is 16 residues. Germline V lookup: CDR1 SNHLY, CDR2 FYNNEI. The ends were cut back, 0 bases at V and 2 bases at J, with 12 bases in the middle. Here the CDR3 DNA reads TGTGCCAGCAGTGAAGCTACGGGGCCCCACACAGATACGCAGTATTTT. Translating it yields CASSEATGPHTDTQYF.

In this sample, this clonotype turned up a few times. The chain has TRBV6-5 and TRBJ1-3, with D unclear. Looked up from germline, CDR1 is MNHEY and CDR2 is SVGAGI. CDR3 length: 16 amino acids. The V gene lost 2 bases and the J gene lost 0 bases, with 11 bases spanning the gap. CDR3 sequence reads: CASSYTPGSSGNTIYF. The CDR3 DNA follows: TGTGCCAGCAGTTACACGCCGGGGAGCTCTGGAAACACCATATATTTT.